This T cell receptor (beta chain) was sequenced in a study of T cells in localized non-small cell lung cancer. General study results and limits: Uninvolved adjacent lung had the highest recorded T cell clonality, with tumor below it. Median approximately 58 top-100 tumor clones were shared with paired adjacent lung. Heterogeneity is still possible, as just one tumor region was sequenced.

Libraries were prepared by immunoSEQ multiplex PCR; TCRdb keeps only in-frame clonotypes and omits some of them. Of about 27,000 clones in the sample, 75% to 90% were seen once. Concerning this clone: Its matching antigen is unknown.

The germline CDR1 and CDR2 sequences are SGDLS and YYNGEE. With 4 bases removed from V and 3 bases from J, the gap between germline ends came to 10 bases. The CDR3 length is 13 residues. The sequencing used peripheral blood, collected before any cancer treatment. This sequence joins TRBV9 and TRBJ1-1; tentatively, D is TRBD1 (6 bases). The TCR originated in a woman aged 35-75 years with stage I lung adenocarcinoma. The CDR3 region has the DNA TGTGCCAGCAGCCTCAACAGGGACACTGAAGCTTTCTTT. Amino acid sequence: CASSLNRDTEAFF.